These 9 T cell receptor beta chains were all obtained from the same sample, sequenced in a study of tumor-infiltrating lymphocytes in oesophageal squamous cell carcinoma. TCRdb used MiXCR to reprocess the PCR reads, holding one entry per CDR3 protein. The table shows under 12,000 distinct CDR3 sequences, with 52% occurring only once. The sample was esophageal tumor tissue. These receptors were taken from a female donor with esophageal squamous cell carcinoma.

The chain links TRBV6-2 or TRBV6-3 to TRBJ2-1, with 15 positions matching TRBD2. The closer fit of TRBJ2-5 to the DNA end suggests the J call may be wrong. This CDR3 comprises 17 residues. The V gene's germline CDR1 is MNHEY and CDR2 SVGEGT. The CDR3 DNA follows: TGTGCCAGCAGTTACGGACTAGCGGGAGGGCCTGTTGAGACCCAGTACTTC. It codes for CASSYGLAGGPVETQYF.

By share, this clonotype counts as medium-sized. This sequence joins TRBV6-1 and TRBJ2-2; 10 bases fit TRBD1. This CDR3 has 14 amino acids. The germline V gene encodes CDR1 MNHNS and CDR2 SASEGT. Trimming at V came to 7 bases and at J to 9 bases, leaving 8 bases not matched to a gene. CDR3 residues: CASNPGQGIRELFF. The CDR3, as DNA: TGTGCCAGCAACCCGGGACAGGGGATCCGGGAGCTGTTTTTT.

The J gene is TRBJ2-3, the V gene TRBV12-5, with 11 bases that match TRBD2. In germline, CDR1 is LGHNT, CDR2 FRNRAP. CDR3 size: 17 residues. V lost 0 bases to trimming and J lost 1 base; unmatched junction nucleotides: 3. Here the CDR3 DNA reads TGTGCTAGTGGTTTGGTTCTAGCGGGGGGCCGCACAGATACGCAGTATTTT. It codes for CASGLVLAGGRTDTQYF.

The chain is built from TRBV7-3 and TRBJ2-1; TRBD2 agrees at 11 bases. CDR1 is SGHTA, CDR2 FQGTGA, per germline. The V gene end was trimmed by 5 bases and the J gene end by 6 bases; junction bases not matched to a gene: 3. The CDR3 spans 14 residues. The CDR3 nucleotides read TGTGCCAGCAGCCCGACTAGCGGGGCCAATGAGCAGTTCTTC. Translated: CASSPTSGANEQFF.

The rearrangement uses TRBV7-4 and TRBJ1-2; D gene uncertain. This CDR3 is built from 14 residues. The V and J ends lost 1 base and 8 bases respectively, with 14 bases between them. The germline CDR1 and CDR2 sequences are SGHVT and SQSDAQ. The CDR3 sequence is CASSLEPLRGGYTF. CDR3 nucleotides: TGTGCCAGCAGCTTAGAGCCACTTCGGGGAGGCTACACCTTC.

A word on this clonotype: A much larger clone is a single base away; this may be a read error. The chain combines TRBV28 with TRBJ2-1, with 7 nucleotides matching TRBD2. The J call may not be correct, given that the DNA end is closer to TRBJ2-7. The germline V gene encodes CDR1 MDHEN and CDR2 SYDVKM. CDR3 length: 19 amino acids. The CDR3 DNA sequence: TGTGCCAGCAGTGAGAACGACGGACTCTGGCGGGGGAGCCTCAATGAGCAGTACTTC. It is translated as CASSENDGLWRGSLNEQYF.

Notes on this clonotype: A much bigger clone sits one base away, suggesting this may be a read error. The CDR3 spells CSARVARGRYNEQYF. CDR3 bases: TGCAGTGCTAGAGTAGCTCGCGGGCGCTACAATGAGCAGTACTTC. The rearrangement uses TRBV20-1 and TRBJ2-5; weak D call: TRBD2 (5 bases). Trimming took off 1 base at V and 11 bases at J, with 23 bases between the two ends. This CDR3 is 15 amino acids long. CDR1 DFQATT and CDR2 SNEGSKA come from the germline V gene (reference sequence).

This chain links TRBV7-8 with TRBJ2-1, with 8 bases aligning to TRBD1. This CDR3 region has 16 residues. V gave up 4 bases and J gave up 5 bases; unmatched junction bases: 10. Germline CDR1 reads SGHVS; CDR2 reads FQNEAQ. The CDR3 spells CASSSSWGQENNEQFF. The CDR3 nucleotides are TGTGCCAGCAGCTCCAGTTGGGGACAGGAAAACAATGAGCAGTTCTTC.

The V and J genes are TRBV7-8 and TRBJ2-7; the D is unclear. Germline V gene sequence: CDR1 SGHVS, CDR2 FQNEAQ. This CDR3 has 14 residues. With 4 bases removed from V and 0 bases from J, the gap between germline ends came to 10 bases. The CDR3 sequence is CASSSRPSSYEQYF. Here the CDR3 DNA reads TGTGCCAGCAGCTCTCGACCCAGCTCCTACGAGCAGTACTTC.